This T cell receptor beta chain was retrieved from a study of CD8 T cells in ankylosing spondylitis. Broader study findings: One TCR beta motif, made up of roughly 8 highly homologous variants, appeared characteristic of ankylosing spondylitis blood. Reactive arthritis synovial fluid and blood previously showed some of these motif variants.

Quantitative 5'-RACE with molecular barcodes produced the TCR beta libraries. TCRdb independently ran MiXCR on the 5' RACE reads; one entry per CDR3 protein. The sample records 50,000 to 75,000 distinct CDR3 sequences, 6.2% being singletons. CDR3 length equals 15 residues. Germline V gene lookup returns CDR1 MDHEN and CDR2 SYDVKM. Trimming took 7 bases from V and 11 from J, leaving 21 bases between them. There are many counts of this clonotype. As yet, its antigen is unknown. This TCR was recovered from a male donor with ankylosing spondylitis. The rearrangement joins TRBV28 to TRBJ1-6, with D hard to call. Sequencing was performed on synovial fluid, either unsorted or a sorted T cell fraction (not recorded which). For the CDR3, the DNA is TGTGCCAGCACTCCGCCGGGGTTGGGGATGACACCCCTCCACTTT. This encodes CASTPPGLGMTPLHF. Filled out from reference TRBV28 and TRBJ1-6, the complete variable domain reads DVKVTQSSRYLVKRTGEKVFLECVQDMDHENMFWYRQDPGLGLRLIYFSYDVKMKEKGDIPEGYSVSREKKERFSLILESASTNQTSMYLCASTPPGLGMTPLHFGNGTRLTVT.